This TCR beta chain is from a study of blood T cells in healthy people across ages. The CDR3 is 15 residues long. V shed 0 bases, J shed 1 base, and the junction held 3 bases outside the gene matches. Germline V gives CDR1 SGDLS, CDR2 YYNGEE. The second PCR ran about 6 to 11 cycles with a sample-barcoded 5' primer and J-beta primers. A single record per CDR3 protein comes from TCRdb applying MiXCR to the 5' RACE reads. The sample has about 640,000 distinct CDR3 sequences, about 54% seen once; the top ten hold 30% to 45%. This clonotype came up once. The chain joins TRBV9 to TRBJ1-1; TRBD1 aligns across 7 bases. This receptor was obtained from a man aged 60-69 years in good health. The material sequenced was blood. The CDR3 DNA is TGTGCCAGCAGCGTAGTGGCAGGGGGGAACACTGAAGCTTTCTTT. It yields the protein CASSVVAGGNTEAFF.